Sequencing of this T cell receptor beta chain was carried out in a study of T-cell memory formation after mild COVID-19 (dated by TCRdb to 2020 to 2022). Study-level background: Most TCR sequence clusters were specific to one of the two donors. In a couple of donors, T-cell clones that expanded and contracted after mild COVID-19 were followed by sequencing TCRalpha and TCRbeta repertoires longitudinally. Two young, previously healthy adult volunteers, one female and one male, were included in the cohort. Results the study describes overall, beyond this receptor: Some responding clones were found in pre-infection memory, which suggests that pre-existing cross-reactive memory T cells took part in the SARS-CoV-2 response. The study covered only a couple of mild cases, and larger cohorts including severe cases with pre-infection samples were considered necessary. Contracting CD4+ clones were located mainly in the CM and EM memory subsets, whereas CD8+ clones were found to be enriched in EMRA. The second-wave clones that peaked on day 37 were not confirmed to be SARS-CoV-2 specific. Clones that contracted from day 15 to 85 showed balanced CD4/CD8 phenotypes, whereas a second wave of clones that expanded from day 15 to 37 leaned towards CD4+.

TCRdb shows the sequencer as Illumina NovaSeq 6000. cDNA libraries for TCRalpha and TCRbeta were prepared by 5'RACE using constant-segment primers, with sample barcodes and unique molecular identifiers added. Trizol reagent was used to extract RNA from every sample. Amplification of the libraries took two PCR steps, and the second step added a second sample barcode plus Illumina TruSeq adapters. Libraries were sequenced on an Illumina NovaSeq with 2 x 150 bp paired-end reads. The study's processing was this. The reads were demultiplexed and collapsed into UMI-guided consensus sequences using migec v1.2.7. Using mixcr v2.1.11, the UMI consensuses were aligned to TRA and TRB V and J templates and assembled into clonotypes. A clonotype was counted as expanded or contracted only when both edgeR and NoisET called the clonotype significant, with the noise models trained on biological replicates. For edgeR calls, the cutoffs were a false discovery rate-adjusted p below 0.01 and a log2 fold-change threshold of 1. PCA with hierarchical clustering of max-normalized trajectories of the 1000 most abundant clonotypes was used as exploratory dynamics analysis. The CD4 or CD8 phenotype of responding clones was assigned using the separately sequenced CD4+ and CD8+ repertoires. TCRdb trimmed the raw reads at Q25, called clones with MiXCR and kept productive beta chains. Each CDR3 protein gets just one entry, which takes the most common genes and DNA from the rows behind it. The V and J calls were determined by TCRdb, not by the authors. The sample yields roughly 310,000 distinct CDR3 sequences; less than 20% were counted once. Over 20% of the sample is taken by the ten largest.

This clonotype occurred many times. No cognate antigen has been identified for it. It has no much larger one-base neighbor in the sample; base qualities were not kept. Ficoll-Paque density gradient centrifugation was used to isolate PBMCs. CDR1 SGHAT and CDR2 FQDESV were looked up in the germline V gene (reference sequence). The CDR3 starts with the cysteine, ends with the phenylalanine, and has 15 residues. Here the CDR3 DNA is all that survives: 45 bases in frame from base 1. V is reduced by 2 bases and J by 4 bases, leaving a spacing of 12 bases between them. This TCR derives from a man between 18 and 35 years old who had mild COVID-19 (a few samples of this study predate the infection). The sample titles of this study are shuffled in the database, so cell type and time point are left out; the donor was told from shared clones. The sequencing sample was made of PBMCs or a T cell subset sorted from them (not recorded which). Rearrangement joined TRBV11-1 to TRBJ2-1; a weak D assignment points to TRBD1 (5 bases agree). The nucleotides are TGTGCCAGCAGCTTATTTGAACGGACATACAATGAGCAGTTCTTC. Its protein reads: CASSLFERTYNEQFF.